Presented here are 14 T cell receptor beta chains from one specimen sequenced in a study of cytomegalovirus exposure and HLA in healthy donors. Amplification used 60 Vbeta primers and 13 Jbeta primers. Repertoires were generated with immunoSEQ multiplex PCR, while TCRdb's copy carries only in-frame clones and drops some. The sample carries about 130,000 clones, 80% recorded once. Sequencing was carried out using PBMCs. Receptors were obtained from a man aged 25-40 years in good health and CMV-seronegative.

The gene calls are TRBV11-3 and TRBJ2-2, with TRBD2 matching over 14 bases. The J segment lost 10 bases and the V segment lost 4 bases, leaving 5 bases of the junction unmatched. Per germline, CDR1 SGHNT and CDR2 YENEEA. This CDR3 has 15 residues. This CDR3 reads CASSSPGLAGVELFF. As DNA, the CDR3 is TGTGCCAGCAGCTCACCGGGACTAGCGGGAGTGGAGCTGTTTTTT.

The chain recombines TRBV28 with TRBJ2-3; possibly TRBD2 for D (5 bases). From germline, CDR1 is MDHEN and CDR2 SYDVKM. CDR3 length: 17 amino acids. Trimming removed 1 base at V and 1 base at J, with 15 bases between. CDR3 residues: CASSLLYGVRGTDTQYF. Written as DNA, the CDR3 is TGTGCCAGCAGTTTATTGTACGGGGTACGAGGCACAGATACGCAGTATTTT.

The CDR3 loop reads CASSLGPGKGEKLFF. As DNA, the CDR3 is TGTGCCAGCAGTCTAGGGCCAGGGAAAGGTGAAAAACTGTTTTTT. The chain joins TRBV7-9 to TRBJ1-4; D might be TRBD1 (5 bases). Germline V gene data show CDR1 as SEHNR and CDR2 as FQNEAQ (reference sequence). This CDR3 comprises 15 residues. Trimming removed 6 bases from V and 7 bases from J, with 18 bases in between.

The chain recombines TRBV7-9 with TRBJ2-1, with TRBD2 identical over 12 bases. J lost 6 bases, V lost 5 bases, and 8 bases had no gene match. This CDR3 is built from 16 residues. Germline assignment: CDR1 SEHNR and CDR2 FQNEAQ (reference sequence). CDR3 DNA sequence: TGTGCCAGCAGCCTAGGGGCTAGCGGGAGGGCCAATGAGCAGTTCTTC. This translates into CASSLGASGRANEQFF.

This clone was recorded only once. The rearrangement links TRBV30 to TRBJ2-5; D might be TRBD1 (5 bases). The V gene lost 0 bases and the J gene lost 7 bases, with 12 bases spanning the gap. The CDR3 contains 13 residues. CDR1 GTSNPN and CDR2 SVGIG come from the germline V gene (reference sequence). The CDR3 region is CAWSVAGYGTQYF. The CDR3 DNA sequence: TGTGCCTGGAGTGTCGCAGGGTATGGGACCCAGTACTTC. The variable domain in full, with the rest retrieved from reference TRBV30 and TRBJ2-5, is SQTIHQWPATLVQPVGSPLSLECTVEGTSNPNLYWYRQAAGRGLQLLFYSVGIGQISSEVPQNLSASRPQDRQFILSSKKLLLSDSGFYLCAWSVAGYGTQYFGPGTRLLVL.

The J gene is TRBJ2-7, the V gene TRBV30, with no clear D. Trimming took off 3 bases at V and 5 bases at J, with 8 bases between the two ends. Germline V gives CDR1 GTSNPN, CDR2 SVGIG (reference sequence). The CDR3 sequence is 11 residues long. Here the CDR3 reads CAWSAQDEQYF. CDR3 coding DNA: TGTGCCTGGAGCGCCCAGGACGAGCAGTACTTC. The whole variable domain, remainder taken from reference TRBV30 and TRBJ2-7, is SQTIHQWPATLVQPVGSPLSLECTVEGTSNPNLYWYRQAAGRGLQLLFYSVGIGQISSEVPQNLSASRPQDRQFILSSKKLLLSDSGFYLCAWSAQDEQYFGPGTRLTVT.

The V call is TRBV11-3, the J call TRBJ2-5; no clear D. The CDR3 sequence is 13 residues long. Germline V lookup: CDR1 SGHNT, CDR2 YENEEA. V was cut by 5 bases and J by 3 bases, with 10 bases left in between. The CDR3 region is CASSLSVEETQYF. As DNA, the CDR3 is TGTGCCAGCAGCCTATCTGTTGAAGAGACCCAGTACTTC.

The V and J genes are TRBV27 and TRBJ2-1; 9 nucleotides align to TRBD2. V lost 4 bases to trimming and J lost 6 bases; unmatched junction nucleotides: 7. The CDR3 length is 15 residues. Germline V gene lookup returns CDR1 MNHEY and CDR2 SMNVEV (reference sequence). The CDR3 protein is CASSSPSGEVNEQFF. The CDR3 DNA follows: TGTGCCAGCAGTTCCCCTAGCGGGGAGGTCAATGAGCAGTTCTTC.

This chain links TRBV11-2 with TRBJ2-3; D uncertain. Per the germline V gene, CDR1 is SGHAT and CDR2 is FQNNGV. This CDR3 has 16 amino acids. V gave up 1 base and J gave up 0 bases, with 11 bases separating them. CDR3 nucleotides: TGTGCCAGCAGCTTAGGGGTGCGGAGTAGCACAGATACGCAGTATTTT. Protein product: CASSLGVRSSTDTQYF.

The gene calls are TRBV5-1 and TRBJ2-3, with a possible D match to TRBD2 (6 bases). CDR3 size: 16 residues. The ends were cut back, 6 bases at V and 0 bases at J, with 17 bases in the middle. CDR1 is SGHRS, CDR2 YFSETQ, per germline. Here the CDR3 DNA reads TGCGCCAGCATCCCCGGTGGCGGGGCTAGCACAGATACGCAGTATTTT. Residues: CASIPGGGASTDTQYF. Drawing the rest from reference TRBV5-1 and TRBJ2-3, the complete variable domain is KAGVTQTPRYLIKTRGQQVTLSCSPISGHRSVSWYQQTPGQGLQFLFEYFSETQRNKGNFPGRFSGRQFSNSRSEMNVSTLELGDSALYLCASIPGGGASTDTQYFGPGTRLTVL.

This clone was seen a few times. The chain links TRBV5-1 to TRBJ1-4; 7 positions agree with TRBD1. The CDR3 consists of 15 residues. The trim removed 4 bases at V and 7 bases at J, leaving 10 bases unmatched. Germline lookup yields CDR1 SGHRS and CDR2 YFSETQ. CDR3 region: CASSRGTGDGEKLFF. The CDR3 nucleotides read TGCGCCAGCAGCCGGGGTACAGGGGACGGTGAAAAACTGTTTTTT.

The chain has TRBV6-5 and TRBJ2-1; 8 positions match TRBD2. J was trimmed by 9 bases and V by 0 bases; bases with no gene match: 7. The CDR3 loop spans 15 amino acids. Germline V gives CDR1 MNHEY, CDR2 SVGAGI. The CDR3 bases are TGTGCCAGCAGTTACTCGATAACGGGAGGGGGTGAGCAGTTCTTC. This codes for CASSYSITGGGEQFF.

This chain uses TRBV9 with TRBJ2-1; TRBD2 matches 9 bases. The J segment lost 5 bases and the V segment lost 0 bases, leaving 3 bases of the junction unmatched. CDR1 SGDLS and CDR2 YYNGEE come from the germline V gene. This CDR3 is 15 amino acids long. CDR3 region: CASSVGTSVNNEQFF. As DNA, the CDR3 is TGTGCCAGCAGCGTAGGGACTAGCGTAAACAATGAGCAGTTCTTC.

There are a few counts of this clone. This chain connects TRBV4-3 to TRBJ1-1; the D gene is possibly TRBD1 (5 bases). CDR1 is LGHNA and CDR2 is YSLEER in the germline V gene. V dropped 3 bases and J dropped 1 base, with 9 bases sitting between them. There are 14 residues in the CDR3. The CDR3 sequence: CASSQADRNTEAFF. The CDR3, as DNA: TGCGCCAGCAGCCAGGCCGACAGGAACACTGAAGCTTTCTTT.